This T cell receptor beta chain was identified during a study of control samples from healthy donors and cancer patients. Generated by immunoSEQ multiplex PCR, the TCRdb table keeps only in-frame clones and is missing some. This table holds around 140,000 clones, 80% to 95% found once. Germline CDR1 SNHLY, CDR2 FYNNEI. CDR3 length equals 13 residues. Trimming removed 10 bases from V and 0 bases from J, with 7 bases in between. This clonotype originated in a man between 18 and 29 years old in good health. This sequence joins TRBV2 and TRBJ1-6, with TRBD1 as a possible D gene (5 bases). Sequenced material: blood. The CDR3 here is CATGSSYNSPLHF. In DNA, the CDR3 is TGTGCCACAGGGAGCTCCTATAATTCACCCCTCCACTTT.